Each of the 27 T cell receptor beta chains below was sequenced from the same sample in a study of immune evolution from preneoplasia to lung adenocarcinoma. Method: immunoSEQ multiplex PCR; TCRdb's copy keeps in-frame clones and lacks some. The data contain roughly 6,100 clones, more than 80% of them singletons. Input material: FFPE adjacent normal lung tissue. These receptors all stem from a donor at least 70 years old with lung adenocarcinoma.

This chain connects TRBV11-2 to TRBJ2-4; 8 bases map to TRBD2. V trimming: 0 bases; J trimming: 0 bases; junction bases outside the gene matches: 4. This CDR3 has 17 amino acids. Germline values: CDR1 SGHAT, CDR2 FQNNGV. The chain's CDR3 is CASSLDTSGIAKNIQYF. CDR3 nucleotide sequence: TGTGCCAGCAGCTTAGATACTAGCGGCATAGCCAAAAACATTCAGTACTTC.

The rearrangement uses TRBV5-6 and TRBJ2-3, with 9 bases matching TRBD2. The CDR3 has 16 amino acids. V shed 4 bases and J 3 bases; nucleotides not matched to a gene: 9. The germline V gene has CDR1 SGHDT and CDR2 YYEEEE. CDR3 in amino acids: CASSRTSDRFTDTQYF. CDR3 nucleotides: TGTGCCAGCAGCCGGACTAGCGATAGGTTTACAGATACGCAGTATTTT.

This clone was recorded only once. This sequence joins TRBV30 and TRBJ1-2; possibly TRBD1 for D (5 bases). Per germline, CDR1 GTSNPN and CDR2 SVGIG (reference sequence). The CDR3 is 12 amino acids. V lost 4 bases and J 8 bases, leaving 14 bases between the germline ends. The DNA of the CDR3 is TGTGCCTGGAACCGGGACCGCCGAGGCTACACCTTC. It codes for CAWNRDRRGYTF.

The chain carries TRBV7-8 and TRBJ2-2, with 11 bases identical to TRBD2. Losses at the gene ends were 5 bases for V and 6 bases for J; bases not matched to a gene: 8. The CDR3 length is 16 residues. Germline V CDR1 and CDR2: SGHVS, FQNEAQ. The chain's CDR3 is CASSLTSGRFAGELFF. Here the CDR3 DNA reads TGTGCCAGCAGCCTTACTAGCGGGAGATTTGCCGGGGAGCTGTTTTTT.

The chain combines TRBV30 with TRBJ1-3; D perhaps matches TRBD1 (5 bases). V dropped 4 bases and J dropped 1 base, with 11 bases sitting between them. The CDR3 sequence is 14 residues long. Germline V lookup: CDR1 GTSNPN, CDR2 SVGIG (reference sequence). The CDR3 is CAWKWGFSGNTIYF. The CDR3 coding sequence is TGTGCCTGGAAGTGGGGGTTTTCTGGAAACACCATATATTTT.

The chain joins TRBV27 to TRBJ2-5, with unresolved D. This CDR3 is 11 amino acids long. Looked up from germline, CDR1 is MNHEY and CDR2 is SMNVEV (reference sequence). Trimming shortened V by 7 bases and J by 5 bases, and 8 bases separated the two germline ends. DNA of the CDR3: TGTGCCAGCACGTTTGGGGAGACCCAGTACTTC. This translates into CASTFGETQYF.

This chain joins TRBV19 and TRBJ2-7; 8 bases are shared with TRBD1. V was clipped by 5 bases and J by 1 base; unmatched bases: 7. The CDR3 length is 15 residues. Germline V gene data show CDR1 as LNHDA and CDR2 as SQIVND (reference sequence). CDR3: CASSSRYRGSYEQYF. CDR3 in DNA: TGTGCCAGTAGTTCTCGTTACAGGGGGTCCTACGAGCAGTACTTC.

V gene TRBV7-9 combines with J gene TRBJ1-2; D is unclear. CDR3 length equals 15 residues. Per germline, CDR1 SEHNR and CDR2 FQNEAQ (reference sequence). V was clipped by 3 bases and J by 0 bases, with 11 bases between them. As DNA, the CDR3 is TGTGCCAGCAGCTTCTCGTCAACGGCTAACTATGGCTACACCTTC. Protein: CASSFSSTANYGYTF.

The rearrangement joins TRBV5-1 to TRBJ1-5, with TRBD1 matching over 7 bases. The V gene end was trimmed by 4 bases and the J gene end by 9 bases; junction bases not matched to a gene: 7. The length of the CDR3 is 13 residues. Germline CDR1 SGHRS, CDR2 YFSETQ. The CDR3 DNA reads as TGCGCCAGCAGCGAGGGGGCCAGCGGGCCCCAGCATTTT. Its protein is CASSEGASGPQHF.

V usage is TRBV7-2 and J usage is TRBJ2-7; D is ambiguous. V lost 1 base, J lost 6 bases, and 10 bases lay in between. There are 13 residues in the CDR3. Germline V gene lookup returns CDR1 SGHTA and CDR2 FQGNSA. CDR3 sequence: CASSLEGFSEQYF. CDR3 nucleotides: TGTGCCAGCAGCTTAGAAGGGTTCAGCGAGCAGTACTTC.

V usage is TRBV11-3 and J usage is TRBJ1-1; 7 positions agree with TRBD1. CDR1 SGHNT and CDR2 YENEEA come from the germline V gene. Trimming at V came to 8 bases and at J to 3 bases, leaving 9 bases not matched to a gene. The CDR3 has 14 amino acids. The CDR3 sequence is CASEGGQTYTEAFF. CDR3 nucleotides: TGTGCCAGCGAAGGGGGACAGACGTACACTGAAGCTTTCTTT.

The V and J genes are TRBV10-3 and TRBJ2-1; tentative D call: TRBD1 (6 bases). The CDR3 has 15 residues. Per germline, CDR1 ENHRY and CDR2 SYGVKD. With 2 bases removed from V and 9 bases from J, the gap between germline ends came to 17 bases. The CDR3 is CAISEGDLRGGEQFF. Here the CDR3 DNA reads TGTGCCATCAGTGAGGGCGACCTAAGAGGGGGTGAGCAGTTCTTC.

J is TRBJ2-7 and V is TRBV7-3; 7 bases are shared with TRBD1. After removal of 5 bases from V and 6 bases from J, the junction contained 7 bases not matched to a gene. The CDR3 sequence is 13 residues long. Germline CDR1 SGHTA, CDR2 FQGTGA. The CDR3 DNA follows: TGTGCCAGCAGCATACAACAGGGGAGCGAGCAGTACTTC. This codes for CASSIQQGSEQYF. Looking up the rest from reference TRBV7-3 and TRBJ2-7 gives the full variable domain: GAGVSQTPSNKVTEKGKYVELRCDPISGHTALYWYRQSLGQGPEFLIYFQGTGAADDSGLPNDRFFAVRPEGSVSTLKIQRTERGDSAVYLCASSIQQGSEQYFGPGTRLTVT.

The rearrangement uses TRBV6-1 and TRBJ2-2, with 7 bases that match TRBD2. J was trimmed by 5 bases and V by 2 bases; bases with no gene match: 8. From germline, CDR1 is MNHNS and CDR2 SASEGT. The CDR3 runs to 16 residues. The CDR3 region has the DNA TGTGCCAGCAGTGAACCCGGGAGGCCCCGTACCGGGGAGCTGTTTTTT. Amino acid sequence: CASSEPGRPRTGELFF.

The rearrangement joins TRBV6-6 to TRBJ2-2, with TRBD2 matching 11 bases. CDR3 size: 15 residues. Germline lookup yields CDR1 MNHNY and CDR2 SVGAGI (reference sequence). The trim removed 7 bases at V and 8 bases at J, leaving 9 bases unmatched. In DNA, the CDR3 is TGTGCCAGCACCGATTTAGCGGGAGGGCCGGGGGAGCTGTTTTTT. This gives the protein CASTDLAGGPGELFF.

The sample holds a few counts of this clone. The gene calls are TRBV7-9 and TRBJ2-5, with D possibly being TRBD2 (7 bases). The CDR3 runs 13 residues. Germline CDR1 is SEHNR and CDR2 is FQNEAQ (reference sequence). Trimming left V 6 bases short and J 2 bases short, with 10 bases between. CDR3 coding DNA: TGTGCCAGCAGACAGGGAGGGCAAGAGACCCAGTACTTC. Protein sequence: CASRQGGQETQYF.

By share, this clone ranks as large. V is TRBV27 and J is TRBJ1-5; 11 positions agree with TRBD1. Germline CDR1 and CDR2: MNHEY and SMNVEV (reference sequence). The CDR3 consists of 18 residues. The trim removed 6 bases at V and 5 bases at J, leaving 15 bases unmatched. The DNA of the CDR3 is TGTGCCAGCAGCTCCTCCCGCTATGGACAGGGGGCTGATCAGCCCCAGCATTTT. Its translation: CASSSSRYGQGADQPQHF.

The chain couples TRBV5-1 to TRBJ2-3; 8 bases are a match to TRBD1. Germline V gives CDR1 SGHRS, CDR2 YFSETQ. This CDR3 region has 14 residues. V was clipped by 4 bases and J by 2 bases; unmatched bases: 3. CDR3 amino acids: CASSPGQATDTQYF. The CDR3 DNA follows: TGCGCCAGCAGCCCGGGACAGGCCACAGATACGCAGTATTTT.

The gene calls are TRBV11-3 and TRBJ2-2; a possible D gene is TRBD2 (6 bases). Trimming took off 3 bases at V and 6 bases at J, with 8 bases between the two ends. CDR1 is SGHNT, CDR2 YENEEA, per germline. The CDR3 is 13 amino acids. The CDR3 sequence is CASSLREAGELFF. CDR3 DNA: TGTGCCAGCAGCTTGCGGGAAGCCGGGGAGCTGTTTTTT. Supplemented by reference TRBV11-3 and TRBJ2-2, the full variable domain reads EAGVVQSPRYKIIEKKQPVAFWCNPISGHNTLYWYLQNLGQGPELLIRYENEEAVDDSQLPKDRFSAERLKGVDSTLKIQPAELGDSAVYLCASSLREAGELFFGEGSRLTVL.

This clone has more than one count but fewer than ten. The chain uses TRBV11-1 and TRBJ2-2, with 8 bases matching TRBD2. This CDR3 has 16 residues. Germline CDR1 reads SGHAT; CDR2 reads FQDESV (reference sequence). The V segment lost 2 bases and the J segment 7 bases; nucleotides outside the gene matches: 9. CDR3 sequence reads: CASSLLSGSLGGELFF. Here the CDR3 DNA reads TGTGCCAGCAGCTTACTGAGCGGGAGCTTGGGCGGGGAGCTGTTTTTT.

The V and J genes are TRBV18 and TRBJ1-1, with a possible D match to TRBD1 (5 bases). CDR3 length equals 13 residues. Per the germline V gene, CDR1 is KGHSH and CDR2 is LQKENI. V was pared by 3 bases and J by 1 base, with 6 bases between. The DNA for the CDR3 is TGTGCCAGCTCACCCCAGGGGAACACTGAAGCTTTCTTT. It yields the protein CASSPQGNTEAFF.

V gene TRBV30 combines with J gene TRBJ1-4; TRBD1 is a possible D gene (6 bases). The CDR3 length is 16 residues. Germline CDR1 reads GTSNPN; CDR2 reads SVGIG (reference sequence). Trimming shortened V by 0 bases and J by 0 bases, and 11 bases separated the two germline ends. The CDR3, as DNA: TGTGCCTGGAGTGTACAGGGAACAGCAACTAATGAAAAACTGTTTTTT. Amino acids: CAWSVQGTATNEKLFF.

The rearrangement uses TRBV5-1 and TRBJ2-7, with TRBD1 matching over 11 bases. Germline CDR1 reads SGHRS; CDR2 reads YFSETQ. Germline trimming cut 3 bases from V and 3 bases from J; bases unmatched to any gene: 8. This CDR3 has 16 amino acids. The CDR3 DNA reads TGCGCCAGCAGCTATGGAGGGGGACAGGGGGACTACGAGCAGTACTTC. It translates to CASSYGGGQGDYEQYF.

The V and J genes are TRBV2 and TRBJ2-1; D might be TRBD2 (5 bases). There are 12 residues in the CDR3. Per germline, CDR1 SNHLY and CDR2 FYNNEI. Trimming left V 4 bases short and J 4 bases short, with 5 bases between. The CDR3 nucleotides are TGTGCCAGCAGTGGGACTTACAATGAGCAGTTCTTC. It is translated as CASSGTYNEQFF.

This chain uses TRBV19 with TRBJ2-3; 7 bases are shared with TRBD2. J gave up 0 bases and V 9 bases, and 6 bases lay outside the gene matches. CDR1 and CDR2 from the germline V gene are LNHDA and SQIVND (reference sequence). The CDR3 spans 14 residues. The CDR3 protein is CASKRDPSTDTQYF. The CDR3 DNA reads TGTGCCAGCAAGCGGGATCCTAGCACAGATACGCAGTATTTT.

This rearrangement joins TRBV5-1 to TRBJ2-3; 9 nucleotides align to TRBD1. J lost 5 bases, V lost 4 bases, and 8 bases had no gene match. The germline CDR1 and CDR2 sequences are SGHRS and YFSETQ. The CDR3 runs 15 residues. The CDR3 reads CASSREGQGLDTQYF. The CDR3 nucleotides are TGCGCCAGCAGCCGCGAGGGACAGGGATTAGATACGCAGTATTTT.

The chain employs TRBV30 and TRBJ2-1; TRBD2 is a possible D gene (6 bases). This CDR3 has 13 amino acids. In germline, CDR1 is GTSNPN, CDR2 SVGIG (reference sequence). The V end was cut by 8 bases, the J end by 4 bases, with 15 bases between. The CDR3 nucleotides read TGTGCCGGGAAGGGGACTTATTACAATGAGCAGTTCTTC. This codes for CAGKGTYYNEQFF. The full variable domain, rest sourced from reference TRBV30 and TRBJ2-1, is SQTIHQWPATLVQPVGSPLSLECTVEGTSNPNLYWYRQAAGRGLQLLFYSVGIGQISSEVPQNLSASRPQDRQFILSSKKLLLSDSGFYLCAGKGTYYNEQFFGPGTRLTVL.